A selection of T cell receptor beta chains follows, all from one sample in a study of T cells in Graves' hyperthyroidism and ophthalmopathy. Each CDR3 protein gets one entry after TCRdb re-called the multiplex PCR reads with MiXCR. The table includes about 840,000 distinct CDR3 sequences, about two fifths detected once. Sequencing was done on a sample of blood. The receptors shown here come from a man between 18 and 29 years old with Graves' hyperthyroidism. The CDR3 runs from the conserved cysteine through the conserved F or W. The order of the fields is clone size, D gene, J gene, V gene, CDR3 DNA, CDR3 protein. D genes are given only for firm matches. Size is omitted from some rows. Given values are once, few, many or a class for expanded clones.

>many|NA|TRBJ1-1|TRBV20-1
TGCAGCGCGCGAGGGGGGCTGAACACTGAAGCTTTCTTT
CSARGGLNTEAFF
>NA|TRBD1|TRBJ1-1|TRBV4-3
TGCGCCAGCAGCCAAGAACTAGGCCAGGGGGAGACTGAAGCTTTCTTT
CASSQELGQGETEAFF
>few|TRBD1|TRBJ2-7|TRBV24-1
TGTGCCAGCAGCCTGGGACAGGGCCTAGGATACAAGCAGTACTTC
CASSLGQGLGYKQYF
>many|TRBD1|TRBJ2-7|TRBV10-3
TGTGCCATCAGTGGGGGACAGGGCTACGAGCAGTACTTC
CAISGGQGYEQYF
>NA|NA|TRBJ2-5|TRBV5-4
TGTGCCAGCAGCTTGGGGCAGAACCCTGCGGAGACCCAGTACTTC
CASSLGQNPAETQYF
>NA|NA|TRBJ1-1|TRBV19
TGTGCCAGTAGTATTTCAGCCTACAAATTAAACACTGAAGCTTTCTTT
CASSISAYKLNTEAFF
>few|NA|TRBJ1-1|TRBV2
TGTGCCAGCAGTGAAGATTTCGGGGGCAACACTGAAGCTTTCTTT
CASSEDFGGNTEAFF
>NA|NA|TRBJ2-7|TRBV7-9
TGTGCCAGCAGCTCCGTCATATACGAGCAGTACTTC
CASSSVIYEQYF
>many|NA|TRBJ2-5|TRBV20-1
TGCAGTGCTAGCCCCGGGGGGCCAAAAGAGACCCAGTACTTC
CSASPGGPKETQYF
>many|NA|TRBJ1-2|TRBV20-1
TGCAGTGCTAAAGAGAGGGATTATGGCTACACCTTC
CSAKERDYGYTF
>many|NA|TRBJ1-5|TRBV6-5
TGTGCCAGCAGTTACGGGCAGGGCAATCAGCCCCAGCATTTT
CASSYGQGNQPQHF
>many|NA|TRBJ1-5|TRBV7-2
TGTGCCAGCAGCTTACGCAGCCTTGGGAGCAATCAGCCCCAGCATTTT
CASSLRSLGSNQPQHF
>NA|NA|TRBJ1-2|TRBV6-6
TGTGCCAGCAACCCGACAGGCGTGAACTATGGCTACACCTTC
CASNPTGVNYGYTF
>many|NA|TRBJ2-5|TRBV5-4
TGTGCCAGCAGCTTGGGGCCACACCAAGAGACCCAGTACTTC
CASSLGPHQETQYF
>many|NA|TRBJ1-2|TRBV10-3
TGTGCCACCGGTAGGAAAGATTCTTCCGGCTACACCTTC
CATGRKDSSGYTF
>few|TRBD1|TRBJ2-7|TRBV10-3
TGTGCCAGCAGTTTCAATCCACGCGGGACAGGGGGACACGAGCAGTACTTC
CASSFNPRGTGGHEQYF
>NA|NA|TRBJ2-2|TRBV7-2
TGTGCCGGCAGCTTAGCCGTGTCGTGGGGGGAGCTGTTTTTT
CAGSLAVSWGELFF
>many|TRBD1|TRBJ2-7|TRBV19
TGTGCCAGTAGTATCGGACAGGGGGACGAGCAGTACTTC
CASSIGQGDEQYF
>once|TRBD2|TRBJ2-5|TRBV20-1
TGCAGTGCTGCCCTCCCCGGGACTAGCGGGGGGGCCTCACCCAGGACCCAGTACTTC
CSAALPGTSGGASPRTQYF
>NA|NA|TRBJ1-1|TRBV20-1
TGCAGTGCTATTCCGGTGAACACTGAAGCTTTCTTT
CSAIPVNTEAFF
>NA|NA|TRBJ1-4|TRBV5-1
TGCGCCAGCAGCCATTTCCTCGCCACGGGGAATGAAAAACTGTTTTTT
CASSHFLATGNEKLFF
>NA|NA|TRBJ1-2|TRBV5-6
TGTGCCAGCAGCTCGACAGAGCCCTATGGCTACACCTTC
CASSSTEPYGYTF
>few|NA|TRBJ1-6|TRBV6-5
TGTGCCAGCAGTCGAACCTTGACGGTTAACTCACCCCTCCACTTT
CASSRTLTVNSPLHF
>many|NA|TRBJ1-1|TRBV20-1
TGCAGTGCTAGAGGTGTCAGGGACACTGAAGCTTTCTTT
CSARGVRDTEAFF
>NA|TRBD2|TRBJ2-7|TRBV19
TGTGCCAGTATGCCAATGGAGGGGGAAAGTAAAGCGGGAGTGGGAGAGCAGTACTTC
CASMPMEGESKAGVGEQYF
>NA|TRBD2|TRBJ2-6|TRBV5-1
TGCGCCAGCAGCTTATACACTAGCGGGGCCTCTGGGGCCAACGTCCTGACTTTC
CASSLYTSGASGANVLTF
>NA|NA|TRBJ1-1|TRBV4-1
TGTGCCAGCAGCCAAGTTGGACGGATGAACACTGAAGCTTTCTTT
CASSQVGRMNTEAFF
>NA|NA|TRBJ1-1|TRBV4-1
TGCGCCAGCAGCCCCTCCCAATGGGGCACTGAAGCTTTCTTT
CASSPSQWGTEAFF
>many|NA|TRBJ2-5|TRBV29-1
TGCAGCCTCCAGGGTAAAGAGACCCAGTACTTC
CSLQGKETQYF